This entry features one T cell receptor beta chain sequence. Its antigen remains unknown. The data stem from a study of T cell responses to AZD1222 COVID-19 vaccine. Repertoires were generated with immunoSEQ multiplex PCR, while TCRdb's copy carries only in-frame clones and drops some. The sample lists 85,000 to 130,000 clones, just under 90% seen once, with under 4% in the top ten. Whole-study results and caveats: Two doses of AZD1222 preceded a rise in Spike-specific TCR breadth and depth. In a largely white British group with more females than males, clonal diversity was possibly underestimated. Sampling that yielded the repertoires occurred only after the peak T cell response.

The CDR3 totals 15 residues. Trimming cost V 1 base and J 1 base, with 8 bases left between them. The V gene is TRBV23-1, the J gene TRBJ1-5, with D perhaps matching TRBD1 (5 bases). TRBV23-1 is an ORF, with its function uncertain. The sequenced sample was peripheral blood, obtained on day 0 of AZD1222 vaccination. The receptor was derived from an adult in good health. CDR3 DNA sequence: TGCGCCAGCAGTCAATGGCAGGGCAGCAATCAGCCCCAGCATTTT. Translated: CASSQWQGSNQPQHF.